The subject of this entry is one T cell receptor (beta chain). These data belong to a study of T cells after yellow fever vaccination. 5'RACE template switching generated TCR cDNA, adding a universal primer site and UMIs. TCRdb re-derived calls from the 5' RACE reads in MiXCR, one entry per CDR3 protein. This table holds approximately 93,000 distinct CDR3 sequences, about 6% found once. The J segment lost 12 bases and the V segment lost 6 bases, leaving 14 bases of the junction unmatched. The CDR3 is 15 residues long. Germline V lookup: CDR1 MNHEY, CDR2 SVGAGI. The chain has TRBV6-5 and TRBJ1-4, with 9 bases identical to TRBD1. The clonotype originates from a man between 18 and 29 years old who received the YFV17D yellow fever vaccine. The material sequenced was CD8+ T cells sorted from PBMCs, taken 10 days after the yellow fever booster vaccination. As DNA, the CDR3 is TGTGCCAGCAGCGGAGGGACAGGGCTTTTCGGGCAACTGTTTTTT. Translating it yields CASSGGTGLFGQLFF.